The next 3 T cell receptor beta chains were all read from a single sample in a study of cytomegalovirus exposure and HLA in healthy donors. Vbeta (60) and Jbeta (13) primers were used in the PCR. TCRdb keeps only in-frame clones here, not all; method: immunoSEQ multiplex PCR. The data show 180,000 or so clones, with 70% to 80% seen just once and 1.5% to 2% held by the top ten. Sequencing used PBMCs. Receptors were obtained from a man aged 18 to 29 in good health and CMV-seronegative.

J is TRBJ2-3 and V is TRBV7-2, with D unclear. This CDR3 has 15 amino acids. V was trimmed by 1 base and J by 3 bases, leaving 11 bases between them. CDR1 is SGHTA and CDR2 is FQGNSA in the germline V gene. Here the CDR3 DNA reads TGTGCCAGCAGCTTAGGATTCCCTGCGACAGATACGCAGTATTTT. Protein sequence: CASSLGFPATDTQYF.

The chain carries TRBV27 and TRBJ1-2; D possibly corresponds to TRBD1 (5 bases). The CDR3 sequence is 15 residues long. Germline-derived CDR1 and CDR2 are MNHEY and SMNVEV (reference sequence). Trimming pared 5 bases from V and 0 bases from J, leaving 13 bases between. The chain's CDR3 is CASSVDRLANYGYTF. CDR3 nucleotide sequence: TGTGCCAGCAGTGTCGACAGATTAGCTAACTATGGCTACACCTTC.

This rearrangement joins TRBV19 to TRBJ2-5, with a weak D call TRBD1 (6 bases). The V gene lost 6 bases and the J gene lost 1 base, with 12 bases spanning the gap. CDR3 length equals 14 residues. CDR1 and CDR2 (germline): LNHDA, SQIVND (reference sequence). The CDR3 coding sequence is TGTGCCAGTAGGCGGACAGACTTCCAAGAGACCCAGTACTTC. It specifies CASRRTDFQETQYF.